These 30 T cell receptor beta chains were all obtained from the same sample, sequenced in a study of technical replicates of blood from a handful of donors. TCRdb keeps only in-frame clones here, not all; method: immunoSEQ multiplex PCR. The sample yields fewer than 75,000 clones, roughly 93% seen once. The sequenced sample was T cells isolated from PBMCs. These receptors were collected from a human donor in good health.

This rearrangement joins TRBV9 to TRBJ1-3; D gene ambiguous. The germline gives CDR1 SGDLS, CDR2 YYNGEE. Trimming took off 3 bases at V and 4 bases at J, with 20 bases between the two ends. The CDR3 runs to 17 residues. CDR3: CASSEGGAGVKGNTIYF. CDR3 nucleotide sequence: TGTGCCAGCAGCGAAGGAGGTGCAGGTGTTAAAGGAAACACCATATATTTT.

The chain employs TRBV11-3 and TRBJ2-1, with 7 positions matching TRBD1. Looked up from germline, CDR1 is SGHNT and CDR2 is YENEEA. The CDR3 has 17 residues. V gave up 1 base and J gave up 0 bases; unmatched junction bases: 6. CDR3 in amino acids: CASSLGDSVSSYNEQFF. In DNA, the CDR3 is TGTGCCAGCAGCTTAGGGGACAGTGTGAGCTCCTACAATGAGCAGTTCTTC.

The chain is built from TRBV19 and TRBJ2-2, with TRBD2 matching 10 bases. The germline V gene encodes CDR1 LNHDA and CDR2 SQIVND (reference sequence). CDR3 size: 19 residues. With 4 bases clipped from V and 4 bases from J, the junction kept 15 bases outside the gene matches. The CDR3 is CASSSLLGSGGAPTGELFF. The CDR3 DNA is TGTGCCAGTAGTAGCCTGCTAGGAAGCGGGGGGGCCCCCACCGGGGAGCTGTTTTTT.

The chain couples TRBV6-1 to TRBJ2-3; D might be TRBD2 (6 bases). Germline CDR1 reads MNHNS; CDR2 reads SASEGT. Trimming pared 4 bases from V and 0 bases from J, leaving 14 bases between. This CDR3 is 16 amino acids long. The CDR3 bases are TGTGCCAGCAGTGTTCTGGATAGCGGAAGCACAGATACGCAGTATTTT. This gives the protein CASSVLDSGSTDTQYF.

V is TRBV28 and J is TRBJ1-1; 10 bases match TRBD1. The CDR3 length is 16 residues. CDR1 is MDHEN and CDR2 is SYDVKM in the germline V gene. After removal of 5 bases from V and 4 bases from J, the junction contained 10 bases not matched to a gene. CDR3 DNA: TGTGCCAGCAGTACCGGGACAGGGGAGCCCCCCACTGAAGCTTTCTTT. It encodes CASSTGTGEPPTEAFF.

CDR3 in amino acids: CASSQTGAGRVDEQFF. CDR3 coding DNA: TGCGCCAGCAGCCAAACAGGAGCGGGAAGAGTGGATGAGCAGTTCTTC. The chain couples TRBV4-1 to TRBJ2-1, with 7 nucleotides matching TRBD2. Germline assignment: CDR1 MGHRA and CDR2 YSYEKL. The CDR3 totals 16 residues. The V and J ends lost 2 bases and 8 bases, in that order; junction bases with no gene match: 12.

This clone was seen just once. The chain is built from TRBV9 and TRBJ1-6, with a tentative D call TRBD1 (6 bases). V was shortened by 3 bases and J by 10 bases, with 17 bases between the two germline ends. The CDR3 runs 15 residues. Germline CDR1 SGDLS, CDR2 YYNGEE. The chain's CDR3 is CASSAGVAFESPLHF. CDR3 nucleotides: TGTGCCAGCAGCGCAGGGGTAGCGTTCGAATCACCCCTCCACTTT. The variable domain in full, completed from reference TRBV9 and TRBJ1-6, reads DSGVTQTPKHLITATGQRVTLRCSPRSGDLSVYWYQQSLDQGLQFLIQYYNGEERAKGNILERFSAQQFPDLHSELNLSSLELGDSALYFCASSAGVAFESPLHFGNGTRLTVT.

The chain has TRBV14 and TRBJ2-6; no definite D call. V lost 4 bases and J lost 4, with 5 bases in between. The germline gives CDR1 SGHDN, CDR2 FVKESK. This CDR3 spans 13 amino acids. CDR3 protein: CASSPLGANVLTF. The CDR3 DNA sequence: TGTGCCAGCAGCCCCCTCGGGGCCAACGTCCTGACTTTC. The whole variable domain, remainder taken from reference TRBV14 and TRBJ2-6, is EAGVTQFPSHSVIEKGQTVTLRCDPISGHDNLYWYRRVMGKEIKFLLHFVKESKQDESGMPNNRFLAERTGGTYSTLKVQPAELEDSGVYFCASSPLGANVLTFGAGSRLTVL.

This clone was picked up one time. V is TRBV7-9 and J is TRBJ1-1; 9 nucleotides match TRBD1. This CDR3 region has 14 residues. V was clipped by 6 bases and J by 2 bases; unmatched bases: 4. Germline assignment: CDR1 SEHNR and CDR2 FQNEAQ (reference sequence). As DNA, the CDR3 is TGTGCCAGCAGGACGGGACAGGGAAACACTGAAGCTTTCTTT. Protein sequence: CASRTGQGNTEAFF.

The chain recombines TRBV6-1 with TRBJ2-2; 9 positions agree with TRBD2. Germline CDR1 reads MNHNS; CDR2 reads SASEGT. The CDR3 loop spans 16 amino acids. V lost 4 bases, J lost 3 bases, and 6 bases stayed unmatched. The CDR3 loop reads CASSARGGEYTGELFF. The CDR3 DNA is TGTGCCAGCAGTGCCCGCGGGGGGGAATACACCGGGGAGCTGTTTTTT.

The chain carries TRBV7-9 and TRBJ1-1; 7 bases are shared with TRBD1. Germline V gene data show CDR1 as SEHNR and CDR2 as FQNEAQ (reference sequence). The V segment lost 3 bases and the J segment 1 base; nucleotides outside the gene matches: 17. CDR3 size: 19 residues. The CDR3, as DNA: TGTGCCAGCAGCTTCGAGGCCCCGGGACAGTATGTCTCGAACACTGAAGCTTTCTTT. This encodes CASSFEAPGQYVSNTEAFF.

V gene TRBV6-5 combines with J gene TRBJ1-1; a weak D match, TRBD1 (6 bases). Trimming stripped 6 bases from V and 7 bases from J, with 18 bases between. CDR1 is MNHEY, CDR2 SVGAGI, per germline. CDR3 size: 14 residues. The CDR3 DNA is TGTGCCAGCAGCCTCACCGCGACAGGATATGAAGCTTTCTTT. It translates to CASSLTATGYEAFF.

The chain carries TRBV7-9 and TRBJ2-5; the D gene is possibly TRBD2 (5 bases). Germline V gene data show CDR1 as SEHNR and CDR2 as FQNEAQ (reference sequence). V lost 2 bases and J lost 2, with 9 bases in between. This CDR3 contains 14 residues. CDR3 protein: CASSLIWEQETQYF. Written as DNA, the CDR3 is TGTGCCAGCAGCTTAATCTGGGAGCAAGAGACCCAGTACTTC.

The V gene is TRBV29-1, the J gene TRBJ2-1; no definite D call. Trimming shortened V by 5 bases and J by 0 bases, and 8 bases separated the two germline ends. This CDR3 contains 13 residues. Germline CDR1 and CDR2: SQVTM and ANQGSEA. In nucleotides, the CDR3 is TGCAGCGTTCCGGAGAGCTCCTACAATGAGCAGTTCTTC. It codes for CSVPESSYNEQFF.

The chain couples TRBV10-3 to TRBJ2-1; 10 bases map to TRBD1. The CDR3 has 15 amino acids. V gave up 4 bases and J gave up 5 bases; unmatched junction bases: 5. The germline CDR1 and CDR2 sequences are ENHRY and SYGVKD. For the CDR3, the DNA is TGTGCCATCAGTGCTAGGGACAGGGGAGACAATGAGCAGTTCTTC. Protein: CAISARDRGDNEQFF.

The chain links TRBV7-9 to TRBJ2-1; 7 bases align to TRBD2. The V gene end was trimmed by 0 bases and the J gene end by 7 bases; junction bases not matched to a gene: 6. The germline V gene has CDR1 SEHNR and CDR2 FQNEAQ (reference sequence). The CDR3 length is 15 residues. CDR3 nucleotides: TGTGCCAGCAGCTTAGCGGGAGGGCCTAATAATGAGCAGTTCTTC. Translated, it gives CASSLAGGPNNEQFF.

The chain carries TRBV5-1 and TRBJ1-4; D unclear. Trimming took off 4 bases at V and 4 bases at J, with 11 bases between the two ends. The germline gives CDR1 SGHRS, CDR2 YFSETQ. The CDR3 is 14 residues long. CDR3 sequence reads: CASSALVGNEKLFF. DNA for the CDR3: TGCGCCAGCAGCGCCCTGGTCGGTAATGAAAAACTGTTTTTT.

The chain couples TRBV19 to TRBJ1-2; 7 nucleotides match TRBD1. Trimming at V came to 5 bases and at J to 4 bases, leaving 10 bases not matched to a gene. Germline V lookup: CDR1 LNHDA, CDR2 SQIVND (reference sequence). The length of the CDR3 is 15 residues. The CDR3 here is CASSPLRGSGYGYTF. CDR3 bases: TGTGCCAGTAGTCCCCTCAGGGGGTCGGGCTATGGCTACACCTTC.

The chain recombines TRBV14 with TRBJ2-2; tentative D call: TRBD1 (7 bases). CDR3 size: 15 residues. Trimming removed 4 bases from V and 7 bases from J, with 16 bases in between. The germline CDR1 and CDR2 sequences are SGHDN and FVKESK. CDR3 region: CASSPVPGDSGELFF. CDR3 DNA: TGTGCCAGCAGCCCGGTTCCGGGGGACAGCGGGGAGCTGTTTTTT.

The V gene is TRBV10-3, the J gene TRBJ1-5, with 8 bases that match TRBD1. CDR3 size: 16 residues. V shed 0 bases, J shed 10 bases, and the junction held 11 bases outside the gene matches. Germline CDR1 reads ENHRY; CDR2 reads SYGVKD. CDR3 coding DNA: TGTGCCATCAGTGAGTCCGGGACAGGTAGGATCAAACCCCAGCATTTT. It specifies CAISESGTGRIKPQHF.

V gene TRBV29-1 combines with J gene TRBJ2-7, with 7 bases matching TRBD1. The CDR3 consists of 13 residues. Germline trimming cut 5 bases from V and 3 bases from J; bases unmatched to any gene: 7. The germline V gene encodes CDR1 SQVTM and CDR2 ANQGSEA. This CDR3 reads CSVLPQGVYEQYF. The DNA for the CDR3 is TGCAGCGTTCTTCCTCAGGGGGTCTACGAGCAGTACTTC.

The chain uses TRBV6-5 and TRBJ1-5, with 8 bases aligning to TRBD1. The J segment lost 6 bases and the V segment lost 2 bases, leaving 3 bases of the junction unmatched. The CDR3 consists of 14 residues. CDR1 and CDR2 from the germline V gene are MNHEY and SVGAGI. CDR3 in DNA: TGTGCCAGCAGTTACGGACAGGGCACTCAGCCCCAGCATTTT. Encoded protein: CASSYGQGTQPQHF.

The CDR3 DNA reads TGTGCCAGTTCCGTAACAAGCGTCACTGAAGCTTTCTTT. It encodes CASSVTSVTEAFF. V and J are TRBV2 and TRBJ1-1; D ambiguous. This CDR3 has 13 amino acids. Germline V gene lookup returns CDR1 SNHLY and CDR2 FYNNEI. Trimming left V 9 bases short and J 4 bases short, with 15 bases between. The whole variable domain, filled in from reference TRBV2 and TRBJ1-1, reads EPEVTQTPSHQVTQMGQEVILRCVPISNHLYFYWYRQILGQKVEFLVSFYNNEISEKSEIFDDQFSVERPDGSNFTLKIRSTKLEDSAMYFCASSVTSVTEAFFGQGTRLTVV.

In DNA form, the CDR3 reads TGTGCCAGCATGGGGGCAGGGGCGAACTATGGCTACACCTTC. This codes for CASMGAGANYGYTF. This chain uses TRBV28 with TRBJ1-2; possibly TRBD1 for D (6 bases). This CDR3 comprises 14 residues. Deletions cut 7 bases from V and 2 bases from J, with 14 bases between. The V gene's germline CDR1 is MDHEN and CDR2 SYDVKM.

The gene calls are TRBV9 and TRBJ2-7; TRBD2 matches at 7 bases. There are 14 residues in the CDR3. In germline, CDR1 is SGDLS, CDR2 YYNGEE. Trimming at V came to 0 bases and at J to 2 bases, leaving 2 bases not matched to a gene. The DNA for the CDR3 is TGTGCCAGCAGCGTAGACGGGGGGACCTACGAGCAGTACTTC. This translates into CASSVDGGTYEQYF.

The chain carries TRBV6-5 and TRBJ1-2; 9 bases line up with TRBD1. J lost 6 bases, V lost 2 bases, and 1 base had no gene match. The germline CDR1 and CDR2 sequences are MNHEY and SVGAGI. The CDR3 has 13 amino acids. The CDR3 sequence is CASSYGTGHGYTF. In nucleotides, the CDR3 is TGTGCCAGCAGTTACGGGACAGGGCATGGCTACACCTTC.

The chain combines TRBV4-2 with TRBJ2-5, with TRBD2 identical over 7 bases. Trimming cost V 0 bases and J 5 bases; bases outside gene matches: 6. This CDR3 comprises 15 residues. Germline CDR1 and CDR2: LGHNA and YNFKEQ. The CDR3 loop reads CASSQETGRAETQYF. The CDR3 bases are TGTGCCAGCAGCCAAGAAACTGGGAGGGCGGAGACCCAGTACTTC.

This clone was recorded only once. The CDR3 coding sequence is TGTGCCAGCAGCTTTCCCTCGTCCGGGGAGCTGTTTTTT. This sequence encodes CASSFPSSGELFF. V usage is TRBV11-3 and J usage is TRBJ2-2, with D unclear. This CDR3 has 13 residues. V was trimmed by 3 bases and J by 6 bases, leaving 8 bases between them. Germline V gives CDR1 SGHNT, CDR2 YENEEA.

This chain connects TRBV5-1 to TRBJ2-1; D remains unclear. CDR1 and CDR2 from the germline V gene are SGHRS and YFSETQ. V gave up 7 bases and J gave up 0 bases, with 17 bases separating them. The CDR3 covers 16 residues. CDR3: CASHRSDYSSYNEQFF. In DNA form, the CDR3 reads TGCGCCAGCCATAGGAGCGATTATAGCTCCTACAATGAGCAGTTCTTC.

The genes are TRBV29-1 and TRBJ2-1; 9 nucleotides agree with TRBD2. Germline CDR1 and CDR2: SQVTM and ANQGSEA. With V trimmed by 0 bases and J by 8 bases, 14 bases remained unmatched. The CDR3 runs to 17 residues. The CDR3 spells CSVEEGTETSGLYEQFF. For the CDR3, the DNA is TGCAGCGTTGAAGAAGGGACTGAGACTAGCGGTTTATATGAGCAGTTCTTC.